This T cell receptor beta chain came from a study of T cells in Graves' hyperthyroidism and ophthalmopathy (dated by TCRdb to the late 2010s). General notes on the study: Peripheral blood was collected at initial diagnosis, before any treatment. A discovery cohort of approximately 97 patients, 43 with Graves' ophthalmopathy and approximately 57 with stable Graves' hyperthyroidism, was used to find distinguishing TCR V-J signatures. Prospective prediction of ophthalmopathy was tested in an independent validation cohort of approximately 19 hyperthyroidism patients and 17 patients who later progressed to ophthalmopathy. The 75 to 100 discovery patients were randomly split 7:3 into training and test sets. In addition, the study compared T-cell repertoires in thyroid tissue and in blood from six Graves' hyperthyroidism patients. After sampling, hyperthyroidism patients received methimazole starting at 30 mg daily, and ophthalmopathy patients received high-dose intravenous methylprednisolone. The paper describes TCR Vbeta CDR3 sequencing of about 140 peripheral blood samples, made up of roughly 40 ophthalmopathy patients, roughly 72 hyperthyroidism patients and 17 progressor patients.

Moderately to severely active disease, a Clinical Activity Score of at least 3, a NOSPECS grade of at least 4, and a duration under 3 months were present in ophthalmopathy patients. The study excluded patients with uncontrolled infections, other autoimmune diseases, pregnancy or lactation. Clinical symptoms, serum thyroxine and TRAb, thyroid ultrasound, and orbital computed tomography formed the basis for the diagnoses. PBMCs were isolated from about 10 ml of fresh peripheral blood by Ficoll-Paque density gradient centrifugation. Trizol reagent was used to extract total RNA, and RNA quality was then checked on an Agilent 2100 Bioanalyzer. The TCR beta CDR3 regions were amplified from RNA transcripts. The TCR CDR3 was subjected to a first round of RT-PCR using the HTBI primer set and the Qiagen OneStep RT-PCR kit. A second multiplex PCR round built the libraries, followed by size selection and purification. Libraries were sequenced paired-end with 100 bp reads on an Illumina HiSeq2000. In the paper's pipeline: SOAPnuke was used to process the raw data, removing reads that contained adapters or uncalled bases, had a mean Phred below 15, or lacked an exact match to the constant primer or identifier. High-quality paired reads were merged with COPE v1.2.5, and unique nucleotide sequences were defined as clonotypes. Clonotypes were aligned to IMGT TRBV, TRBD and TRBJ reference segments using MiTCR v1.1. The analysis included only V-J combinations with a frequency above 0.0001, which together covered around 99% of the repertoires. The TCS score was defined as the ratio of F50 (clonal expansion) to E x V (chaos), calculated using BLOSUM62-based TCRdist between CDR3 peptides within each V-J. Welch's t-statistics and random forest reduced roughly 500 V-J features to 13, which were used in a naive Bayes classifier (R e1071). Using fastp trimming at Q25 and MiXCR clonotype assembly, TCRdb reanalyzed the public sequencing data and kept in-frame beta chains. A single entry per CDR3 protein holds the most common genes and DNA from its merged rows. For this entry, the V and J calls and clone size follow TCRdb and not the study's own pipeline. Present in this sample are around 300,000 distinct CDR3 sequences, 22% of which were seen just once. Over 55% of the sample goes to the ten largest clones.

The table lists this clonotype with many counts. Its target antigen remains unknown. Per-base quality was not reported, and no clone a single base away is much larger than it. Results the study describes overall, beyond this receptor: A 13 V-J signature model separated ophthalmopathy from stable hyperthyroidism, with just over 85% sensitivity and 81% to 83% specificity in cross-validation and 80%/75% in testing. Blood samples also contained most of the expanded thyroid clonotypes (frequency above 0.001), which suggests that blood repertoires may reflect thyroid immune responses. In validation, the model predicted progression to ophthalmopathy with just under 71% sensitivity and approximately 72% specificity, a median of 6.5 months before onset. No statistical method was used to set the sample size in advance, and investigators knew the group allocation.

Sequenced material: blood. The receptor comes from a man aged 25 to 40 with Graves' ophthalmopathy.

The CDR3 loop reads CSAQAMNTEAFF. The DNA is TGCAGTGCTCAAGCTATGAACACTGAAGCTTTCTTT. The chain is encoded by TRBV20-1 joined to TRBJ1-1; the D segment cannot be called with confidence. Trimming at the junction amounts to 5 bases on V and 0 bases on J, and the germline ends lie 7 bases apart. Looking up the germline V gene (reference sequence) yields CDR1 DFQATT and CDR2 SNEGSKA. Spanning cysteine to phenylalanine, the CDR3 consists of 12 amino acids. Only the CDR3 part of the read is kept: 36 bases, read in frame from the first base.